This record concerns one T cell receptor (beta chain) sequence. The specificity of this receptor is unknown. No quality values exist for individual bases; no much larger clone is one base distant. Via the germline V gene, CDR1 is SGHVS and CDR2 FQNEAQ. Counted from cysteine to phenylalanine, this CDR3 has 17 amino acids. The read is trimmed to its CDR3 DNA, 51 bases read in frame from base 1. Unmatched junction bases come to 10, with V trimmed by 2 bases and J by 2 bases. The time point label of this sample denotes: baseline before first vaccination. Vaccinee samples came from UK trials COV001 and COV002, including a single-blind randomized controlled phase 2/3 trial of AZD1222 (ChAdOx1 nCoV-19) in healthy adults. For TCRbeta chain sequencing, PBMC samples were collected from trial participants at day 0 and at day 28 after the second dose. The CDR3 regions of human TCRbeta chains were subjected to immunosequencing. The authors processed their data as follows. TCRs in the repertoires were compared against a reference library of SARS-CoV-2-specific TCRs that had been generated with the MIRA antigen-specificity platform. Breadth was defined as the fraction of unique TCRs that were SARS-CoV-2-associated, and depth was defined as the fraction of total T cells that were SARS-CoV-2-associated. Using the MIRA data, each spike-specific TCR was assigned both to the spike region to which the TCR was reactive and to a CD4 or CD8 class. Log10-transformed breadth and depth values were compared by one-way ANOVA with Sidak's multiple comparisons tests. Entries here come from immuneACCESS through TCRdb and include only in-frame sequences with V and J called. Some clones fail to appear in such tables; in the studies checked, an unresolved V gene covers under half of the shortfall, and the cause of the remainder is unknown. That table supplies the V and J calls and clone size; D and trimming were determined from the DNA. This sample comprises roughly 130,000 clones, around 94% of them detected only once. The ten biggest clones cover 6.6% of the sample.

The sample comes from a study of T cell responses to AZD1222 COVID-19 vaccine (dated by TCRdb to about 2021). A note on the overall study: AZD1222 recipients whose second dose came at about 4 weeks and those whose second dose came at about 12 weeks were combined into one group, since spike-specific TCR depth and breadth did not differ between the two schedules. TCR sequencing was performed for about 250 trial participants, of whom about 210 were given two doses of AZD1222 and approximately 26 were given two doses of MenACWY control vaccine. Trial participants were enrolled into age subgroups of 18-55, 56-69 and 70-plus years, which contained about 150, 28 and 57 TCR-sequenced participants, respectively. Study-level results and caveats: Nearly half of unique spike-specific TCRs reportedly recognized epitopes outside regions mutated in the B.1.351 and B.1.1.7 variants. Spike-specific TCR breadth and depth rose significantly after two AZD1222 doses compared with day 0 and with MenACWY recipients. Because no samples from the day 14 peak response were available, repertoires could be characterized only after the peak T cell response. Conclusions about previously exposed vaccinees were limited because only 5 or 6 AZD1222 recipients were SARS-CoV-2 seropositive at baseline. Vaccine-associated CD4 TCRs spanned the whole spike protein, with dominant responses in regions 160-218 and 743-854. Most participants were white British and females outnumbered males, and the authors suggested that clonal diversity may have been underestimated. The 56-69-year group was small, and its depth increase did not reach significance, likely because of low power.

Sequences were derived from peripheral blood, sampled on day 0 of AZD1222 vaccination. The receptor was isolated from an adult in good health. The rearranged segments are TRBV7-8 and TRBJ1-1, with 8 bases matching TRBD1. The CDR3 protein: CASSLRTGLVPNTEAFF. The DNA is TGTGCCAGCAGCTTACGGACAGGGTTGGTTCCAAACACTGAAGCTTTCTTT.